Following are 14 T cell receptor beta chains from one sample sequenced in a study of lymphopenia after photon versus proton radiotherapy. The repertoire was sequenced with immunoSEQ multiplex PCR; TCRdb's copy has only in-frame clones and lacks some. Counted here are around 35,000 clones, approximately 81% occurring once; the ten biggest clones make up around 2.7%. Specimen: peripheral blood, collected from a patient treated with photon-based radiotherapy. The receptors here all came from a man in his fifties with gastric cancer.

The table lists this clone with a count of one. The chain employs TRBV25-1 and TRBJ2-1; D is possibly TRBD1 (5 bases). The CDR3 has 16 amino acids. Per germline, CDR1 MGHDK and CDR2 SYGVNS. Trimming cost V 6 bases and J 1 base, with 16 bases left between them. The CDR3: CASRDLGAESYNEQFF. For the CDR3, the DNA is TGTGCCAGCAGGGATCTAGGGGCGGAGTCCTACAATGAGCAGTTCTTC.

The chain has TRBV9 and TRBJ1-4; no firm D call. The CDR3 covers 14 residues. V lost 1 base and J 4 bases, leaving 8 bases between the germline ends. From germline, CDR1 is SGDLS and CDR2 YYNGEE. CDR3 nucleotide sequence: TGTGCCAGCAGCGTACTCGAGGTTAATGAAAAACTGTTTTTT. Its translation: CASSVLEVNEKLFF.

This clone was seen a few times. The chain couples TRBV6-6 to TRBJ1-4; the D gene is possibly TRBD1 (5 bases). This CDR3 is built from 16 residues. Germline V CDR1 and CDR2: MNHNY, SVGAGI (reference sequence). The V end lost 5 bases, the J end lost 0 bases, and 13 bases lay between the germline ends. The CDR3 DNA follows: TGTGCCAGCAGTACAAGGGGTTTGGCAACTAATGAAAAACTGTTTTTT. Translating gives CASSTRGLATNEKLFF.

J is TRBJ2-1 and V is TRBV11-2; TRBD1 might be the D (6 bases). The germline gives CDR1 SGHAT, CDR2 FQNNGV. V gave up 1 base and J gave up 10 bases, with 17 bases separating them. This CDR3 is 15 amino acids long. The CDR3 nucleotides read TGTGCCAGCAGCTTAGGCACAGGGTTTCGTGACGAGCAGTTCTTC. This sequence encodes CASSLGTGFRDEQFF.

The CDR3 reads CASSHGLSSYNEQFF. CDR3 nucleotides: TGTGCCAGCAGCCACGGGTTGAGCTCCTACAATGAGCAGTTCTTC. The chain employs TRBV11-3 and TRBJ2-1; D gene unclear. Germline assignment: CDR1 SGHNT and CDR2 YENEEA. The length of the CDR3 is 15 residues. Between the trimmed V and J ends, which lost 5 bases and 0 bases, there was a span of 11 bases. Supplemented by reference TRBV11-3 and TRBJ2-1, the full variable domain reads EAGVVQSPRYKIIEKKQPVAFWCNPISGHNTLYWYLQNLGQGPELLIRYENEEAVDDSQLPKDRFSAERLKGVDSTLKIQPAELGDSAVYLCASSHGLSSYNEQFFGPGTRLTVL.

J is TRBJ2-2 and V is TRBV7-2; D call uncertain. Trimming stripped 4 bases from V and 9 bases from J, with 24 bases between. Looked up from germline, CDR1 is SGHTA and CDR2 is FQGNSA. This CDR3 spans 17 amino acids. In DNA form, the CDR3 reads TGTGCCAGCAGCTCCGAGAGTTCGTCTTCGGGCCGTTGGGAGCTGTTTTTT. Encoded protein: CASSSESSSSGRWELFF.

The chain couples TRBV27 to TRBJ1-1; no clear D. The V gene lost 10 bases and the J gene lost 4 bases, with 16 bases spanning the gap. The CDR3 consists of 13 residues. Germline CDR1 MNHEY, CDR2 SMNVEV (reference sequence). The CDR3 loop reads CATLSPVPTEAFF. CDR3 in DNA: TGTGCCACCCTCTCCCCAGTCCCCACTGAAGCTTTCTTT.

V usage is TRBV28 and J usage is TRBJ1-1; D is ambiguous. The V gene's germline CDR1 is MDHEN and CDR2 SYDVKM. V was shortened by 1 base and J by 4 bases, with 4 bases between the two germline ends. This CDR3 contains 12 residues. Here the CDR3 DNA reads TGTGCCAGCAGTTTATTCGGCACTGAAGCTTTCTTT. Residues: CASSLFGTEAFF.

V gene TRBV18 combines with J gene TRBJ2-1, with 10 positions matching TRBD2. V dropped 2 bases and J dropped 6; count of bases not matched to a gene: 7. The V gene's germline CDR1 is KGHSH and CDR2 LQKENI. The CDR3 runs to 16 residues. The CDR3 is CASSPGRTSGINEQFF. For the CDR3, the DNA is TGTGCCAGCTCACCAGGGCGGACTAGCGGTATCAATGAGCAGTTCTTC.

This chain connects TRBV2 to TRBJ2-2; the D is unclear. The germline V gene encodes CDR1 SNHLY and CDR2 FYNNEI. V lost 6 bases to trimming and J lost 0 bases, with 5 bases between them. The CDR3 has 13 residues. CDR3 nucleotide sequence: TGTGCCAGCAGCGGTACGAACACCGGGGAGCTGTTTTTT. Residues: CASSGTNTGELFF.

This CDR3 reads CASSPDQITNTGELFF. The CDR3 region has the DNA TGTGCCAGCAGTCCGGACCAAATAACGAACACCGGGGAGCTGTTTTTT. The chain links TRBV27 to TRBJ2-2; D gene ambiguous. The germline V gene encodes CDR1 MNHEY and CDR2 SMNVEV (reference sequence). This CDR3 is built from 16 residues. V dropped 5 bases and J dropped 0 bases, with 13 bases sitting between them.

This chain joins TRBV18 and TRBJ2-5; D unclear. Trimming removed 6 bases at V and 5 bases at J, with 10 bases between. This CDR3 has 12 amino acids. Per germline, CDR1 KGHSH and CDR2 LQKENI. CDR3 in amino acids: CASSQQRETQYF. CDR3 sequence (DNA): TGTGCCAGCTCCCAGCAGAGGGAGACCCAGTACTTC.

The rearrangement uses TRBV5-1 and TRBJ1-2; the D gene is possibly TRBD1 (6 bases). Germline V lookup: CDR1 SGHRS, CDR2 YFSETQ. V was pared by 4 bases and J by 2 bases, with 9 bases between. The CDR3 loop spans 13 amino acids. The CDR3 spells CASSPQGNYGYTF. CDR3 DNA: TGCGCCAGCAGCCCACAGGGAAACTATGGCTACACCTTC.

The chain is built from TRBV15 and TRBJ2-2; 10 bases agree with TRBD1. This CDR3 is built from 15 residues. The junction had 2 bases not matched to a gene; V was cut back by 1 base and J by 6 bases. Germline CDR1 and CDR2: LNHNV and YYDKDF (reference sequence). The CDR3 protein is CATSRGGQGSGELFF. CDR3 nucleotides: TGTGCCACCAGCAGAGGGGGACAGGGGTCCGGGGAGCTGTTTTTT.